This T cell receptor (beta chain) was sequenced for a study of blood T cell repertoires in COVID-19 (dated by TCRdb to the early 2020s). Background for the entire study: The collaborator samples originated in the United States, Italy and Spain and spanned the acute and convalescent phases of COVID-19. The prospective study material was composed of cDNA or gDNA derived from T cells, B-cell-depleted T cells, or PBMCs. Subjects who had been exposed to COVID-19, were actively infected with it, or had recovered from it provided the deeply sampled blood TCRbeta repertoires that made up the dataset. The repertoires were made available in a free public database intended to serve as a resource for research on the immune response to SARS-CoV-2. The samples were drawn from two sources: the first 160 participants of the ongoing ImmuneRACE study, and about 1,300 subjects contributed by 6 global collaborators. The sample metadata nearly always contained a de-identified subject ID, COVID-19 status, age in years and sex. Where available, HLA class I and class II types were obtained from metadata supplied by the sample provider rather than from assay-based typing.

General findings and caveats noted by the study authors: The quantity of clinical and demographic metadata differed by source and by participant and was supplied without curation.

TCRbeta CDR3 regions were amplified from genomic DNA by means of the immunoSEQ Assay, a bias-controlled multiplex PCR. In the paper's pipeline: The number of nucleated cells in each sample was estimated from the amplification of reference gene primers within the assay. To quantify the absolute abundance of each unique TCRbeta CDR3 rearrangement, sequence reads were collapsed and filtered. For each sample, productive Simpson clonality was calculated by taking the square root of Simpson's diversity index across productive rearrangements. Sourced from immuneACCESS, this table was stored by TCRdb with only in-frame sequences that have V and J called. A share of the clones is absent; for the studies checked, an unresolved V gene accounts for under half, and the remainder has no known explanation. V, J and clone size derive from that table, while D and trimming were established from the DNA sequence. In all, the sample holds approximately 220,000 clones, and 80% to 85% of those were seen once. The leading ten clones occupy less than 2.5% of the sample.

As regards this clone: Its specific antigen is unknown. The sample holds no much larger clone one base away, and base qualities are not on file. The identical CDR3 is also encoded by other nucleotide sequences in the sample.

The V end gives up 3 bases and the J end 2 bases, leaving 3 bases in the junction not matched to a gene. The CDR3, from cysteine to phenylalanine, totals 14 residues. The only DNA kept is the CDR3, 42 bases in frame from the first base. In the germline V gene, CDR1 corresponds to KGHSH and CDR2 to LQKENI. The collaborating institutions used their own protocols to collect whole blood in K2EDTA tubes. For TCRbeta analysis, collaborators shipped samples as frozen whole blood, isolated PBMCs, or DNA extracted from either of those sample types. This receptor was taken from a woman aged 55-75 years with acute or convalescent COVID-19. The chain couples TRBV18 to TRBJ2-7, and 8 bases in between align with TRBD1. The material sequenced was peripheral blood. The nucleotide sequence reads as follows: TGTGCCAGCTCACCCGGACAGGGCCCCTACGAGCAGTACTTC. Its protein product is CASSPGQGPYEQYF. Supplemented by the reference TRBV18 and TRBJ2-7 proteins around the CDR3, the complete variable domain is NAGVMQNPRHLVRRRGQEARLRCSPMKGHSHVYWYRQLPEEGLKFMVYLQKENIIDESGMPKERFSAEFPKEGPSILRIQQVVRGDSAAYFCASSPGQGPYEQYFGPGTRLTVT.